The text below deals with one TCR beta chain. A read error may account for a junction end that differs from germline. This sample stems from a study of cytomegalovirus exposure and HLA in healthy donors. The PCR made use of 60 Vbeta and 13 Jbeta primers. Profiled with immunoSEQ multiplex PCR; TCRdb holds only in-frame clones, not every one. The data contain 100,000 to 150,000 clones, around 82% of them singletons. This CDR3 is built from 18 residues. Germline assignment: CDR1 LNHDA and CDR2 SQIVND (reference sequence). This chain connects TRBV19 to TRBJ2-3, with 8 positions matching TRBD2. This TCR was sampled from a female donor in good health and CMV-seronegative. The sequenced sample consisted of PBMCs. CDR3 sequence reads: CASSIGASSGSSTDTQYF. The CDR3, as DNA: TGTGCCAGTAGCATAGGGGCATCTAGCGGGTCCAGCACAGATACGCAGTATTTT.